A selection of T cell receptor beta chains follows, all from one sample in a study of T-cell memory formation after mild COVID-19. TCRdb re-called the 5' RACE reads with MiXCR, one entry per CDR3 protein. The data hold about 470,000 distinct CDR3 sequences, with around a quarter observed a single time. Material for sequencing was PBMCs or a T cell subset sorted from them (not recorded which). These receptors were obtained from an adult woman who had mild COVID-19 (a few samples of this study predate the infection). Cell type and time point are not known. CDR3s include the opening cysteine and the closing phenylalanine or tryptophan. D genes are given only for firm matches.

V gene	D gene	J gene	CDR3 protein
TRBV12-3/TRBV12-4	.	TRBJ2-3	CASSFEGAGYGTDTQYF
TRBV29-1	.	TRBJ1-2	CSVVAGDYDGYTF
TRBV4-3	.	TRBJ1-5	CASSQDRMGDQPQHF
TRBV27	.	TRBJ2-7	CASGTTGLEQYF
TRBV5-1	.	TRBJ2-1	CASSLVVTNNEQFF
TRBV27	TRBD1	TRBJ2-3	CASSSGQGYTDTQYF
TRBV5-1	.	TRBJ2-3	CASMDGGSTDTQYF
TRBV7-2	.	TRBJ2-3	CASRRLADTQYF
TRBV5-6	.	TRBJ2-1	CASSLLPEQFF
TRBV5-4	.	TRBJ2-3	CASSRRGGAPDTQYF
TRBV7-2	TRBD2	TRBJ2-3	CASSSPTTSGSTDTQYF
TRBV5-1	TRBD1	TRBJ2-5	CASSWRGSTGGQYF
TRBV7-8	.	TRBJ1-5	CASSFEPEVKGQPQHF
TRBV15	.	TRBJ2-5	CATSSPEGRTETQYF
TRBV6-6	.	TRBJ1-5	CASSYVGAPIGSNQPQHF
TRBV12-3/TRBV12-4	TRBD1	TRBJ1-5	CASTPGGQGGWGQPQHF
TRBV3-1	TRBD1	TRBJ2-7	CASSQVGAGTEPYEQYF
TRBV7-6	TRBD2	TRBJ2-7	CASSLDAGGLYEQYF
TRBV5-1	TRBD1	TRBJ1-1	CASSPGQGATSGAFF
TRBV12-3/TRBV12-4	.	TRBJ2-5	CASSLGESETQYF
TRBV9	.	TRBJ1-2	CASSPLDTLFYGYTF
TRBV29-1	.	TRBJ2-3	CSVEGAATDTQYF
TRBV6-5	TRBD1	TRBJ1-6	CASSYGETGAPSYNSPLHF
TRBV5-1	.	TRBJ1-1	CASSEQGPNTEAFF
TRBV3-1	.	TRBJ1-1	CASRRRGEGSEAFF
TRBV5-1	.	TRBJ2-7	CASTPGVGYEQYF
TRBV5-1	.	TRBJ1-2	CASSIDGDGVYGYTF
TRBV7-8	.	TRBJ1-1	CASSHGFRGRGDTEAFF
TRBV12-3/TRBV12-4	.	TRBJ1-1	CASSDTNTEAFF
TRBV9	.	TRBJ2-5	CASSVGAAGKETQYF
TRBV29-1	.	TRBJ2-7	CSVGVSSYEQYF
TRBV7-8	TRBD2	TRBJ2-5	CASSHRTSSGGTQYF
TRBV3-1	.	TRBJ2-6	CASTAGANVLTF
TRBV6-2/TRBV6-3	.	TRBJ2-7	CASSYAGAASSYEQYF
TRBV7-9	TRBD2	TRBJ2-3	CASSLIFGMREESDTQYF
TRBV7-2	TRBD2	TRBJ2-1	CASSSVGGRALNEQFF